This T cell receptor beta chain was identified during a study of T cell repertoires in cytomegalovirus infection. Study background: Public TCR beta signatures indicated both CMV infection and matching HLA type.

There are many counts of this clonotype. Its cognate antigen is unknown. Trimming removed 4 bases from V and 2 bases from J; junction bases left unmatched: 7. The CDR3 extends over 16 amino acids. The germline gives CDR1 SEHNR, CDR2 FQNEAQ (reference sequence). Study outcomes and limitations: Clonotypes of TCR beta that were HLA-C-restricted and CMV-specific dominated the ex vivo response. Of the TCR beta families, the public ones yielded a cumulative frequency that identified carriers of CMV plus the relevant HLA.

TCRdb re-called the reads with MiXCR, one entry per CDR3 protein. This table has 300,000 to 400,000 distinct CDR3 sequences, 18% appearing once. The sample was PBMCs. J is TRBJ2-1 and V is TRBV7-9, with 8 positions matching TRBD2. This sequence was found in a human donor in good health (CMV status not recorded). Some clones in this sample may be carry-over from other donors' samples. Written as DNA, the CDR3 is TGTGCCAGCAGCTCCCGTACGGGACTAGCCTACAATGAGCAGTTCTTC. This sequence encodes CASSSRTGLAYNEQFF.